Each of the 6 T cell receptor beta chains below was sequenced from the same sample in a study of T cells in Graves' hyperthyroidism and ophthalmopathy. From RNA transcripts, TCR beta CDR3 regions were amplified. A set of HTBI primers served as the primers for a first-round RT-PCR of the TCR CDR3. MiXCR was run by TCRdb on the multiplex PCR reads, yielding one entry per CDR3 protein. Among some 550,000 distinct CDR3 sequences listed, roughly a sixth were seen once. Sequencing was done on a sample of blood. The receptors come from a woman in her thirties or forties with Graves' ophthalmopathy.

The chain uses TRBV7-9 and TRBJ1-5; no clear D. CDR3 length: 12 amino acids. Germline V gene lookup returns CDR1 SEHNR and CDR2 FQNEAQ (reference sequence). V was clipped by 5 bases and J by 4 bases, with 6 bases between them. The CDR3: CASSGVNQPQHF. CDR3 coding DNA: TGTGCCAGCAGCGGAGTTAATCAGCCCCAGCATTTT.

This clonotype has at least ten counts. The chain carries TRBV5-6 and TRBJ1-2, with 8 bases matching TRBD1. CDR1 is SGHDT and CDR2 is YYEEEE in the germline V gene. Losses at the gene ends were 1 base for V and 4 bases for J; bases not matched to a gene: 6. CDR3 length equals 15 residues. As DNA, the CDR3 is TGTGCCAGCAGCTTGTGGACAGGGAAGGGCTATGGCTACACCTTC. Its protein is CASSLWTGKGYGYTF.

This clonotype was picked up many times. The rearrangement uses TRBV7-2 and TRBJ2-1; possible D gene TRBD1, 5 bases. With 1 base removed from V and 4 bases from J, the gap between germline ends came to 8 bases. This CDR3 spans 14 amino acids. Germline loops: CDR1 SGHTA, CDR2 FQGNSA. CDR3 in amino acids: CASSLETAYNEQFF. Written as DNA, the CDR3 is TGTGCCAGCAGCTTAGAGACAGCGTACAATGAGCAGTTCTTC.

V is TRBV6-6 and J is TRBJ2-1; D perhaps matches TRBD1 (6 bases). Germline V gene data show CDR1 as MNHNY and CDR2 as SVGAGI (reference sequence). Trimming pared 0 bases from V and 10 bases from J, leaving 10 bases between. The CDR3 is made up of 13 amino acids. CDR3 coding DNA: TGTGCCAGCAGTTACTCGCACAGGGTAGAGCAGTTCTTC. Residues: CASSYSHRVEQFF.

This clonotype was detected ten times or more. The V and J genes are TRBV3-1 and TRBJ1-2; D is uncertain. The ends were cut back, 0 bases at V and 2 bases at J, with 7 bases in the middle. Germline V CDR1 and CDR2: LGHDT, YNNKEL (reference sequence). The CDR3 has 14 amino acids. The CDR3 coding sequence is TGTGCCAGCAGCCAAGAGGGCGGAAACTATGGCTACACCTTC. Translating it yields CASSQEGGNYGYTF.

This clonotype occurred many times. A junction end diverges from the germline sequence, so it may reflect a read error. The rearrangement joins TRBV4-1 to TRBJ1-5; the D gene is possibly TRBD1 (6 bases). CDR1 is MGHRA, CDR2 YSYEKL, per germline. This CDR3 is built from 13 residues. In DNA form, the CDR3 reads TGTGCCAGCAGCAGGGGTAGCAATCAGCCCCAGCATTTT. Translating gives CASSRGSNQPQHF.